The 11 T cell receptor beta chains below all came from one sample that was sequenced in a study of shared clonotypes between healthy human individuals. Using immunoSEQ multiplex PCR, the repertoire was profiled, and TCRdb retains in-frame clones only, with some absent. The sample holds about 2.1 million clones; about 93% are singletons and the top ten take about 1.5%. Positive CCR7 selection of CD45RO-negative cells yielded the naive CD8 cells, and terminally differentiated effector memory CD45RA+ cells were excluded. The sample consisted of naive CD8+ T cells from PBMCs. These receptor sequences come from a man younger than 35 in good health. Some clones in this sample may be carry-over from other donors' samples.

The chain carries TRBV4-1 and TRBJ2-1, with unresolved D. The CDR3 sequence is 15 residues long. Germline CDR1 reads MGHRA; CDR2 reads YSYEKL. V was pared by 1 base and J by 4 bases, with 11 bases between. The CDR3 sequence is CASSQVVGVYNEQFF. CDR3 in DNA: TGCGCCAGCAGCCAAGTGGTTGGGGTTTACAATGAGCAGTTCTTC.

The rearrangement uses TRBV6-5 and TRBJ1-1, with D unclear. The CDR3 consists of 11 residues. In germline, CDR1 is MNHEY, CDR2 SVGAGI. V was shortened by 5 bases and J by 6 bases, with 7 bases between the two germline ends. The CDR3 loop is CASSAGAEAFF. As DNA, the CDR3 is TGTGCCAGCAGTGCCGGGGCTGAAGCTTTCTTT.

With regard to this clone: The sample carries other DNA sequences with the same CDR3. In nucleotides, the CDR3 is TGTGCTAGTGGGCTCGGCTCCTACAATGAGCAGTTCTTC. Protein: CASGLGSYNEQFF. V and J are TRBV12-5 and TRBJ2-1; no firm D call. Germline values: CDR1 LGHNT, CDR2 FRNRAP. CDR3 length equals 13 residues. V lost 6 bases, J lost 0 bases, and 6 bases lay in between.

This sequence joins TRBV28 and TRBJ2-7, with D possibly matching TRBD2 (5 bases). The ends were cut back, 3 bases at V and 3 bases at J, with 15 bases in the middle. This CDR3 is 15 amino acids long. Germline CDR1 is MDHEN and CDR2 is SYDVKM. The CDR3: CASSLSLLAGYEQYF. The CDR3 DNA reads TGTGCCAGCAGTTTGAGCCTTTTGGCGGGCTACGAGCAGTACTTC.

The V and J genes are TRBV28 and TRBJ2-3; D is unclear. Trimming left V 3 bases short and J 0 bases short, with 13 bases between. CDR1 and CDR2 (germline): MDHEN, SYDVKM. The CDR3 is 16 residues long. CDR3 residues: CASSFRSVVSTDTQYF. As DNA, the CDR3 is TGTGCCAGCAGTTTCCGGTCGGTGGTCAGCACAGATACGCAGTATTTT. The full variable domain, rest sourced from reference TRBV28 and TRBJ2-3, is DVKVTQSSRYLVKRTGEKVFLECVQDMDHENMFWYRQDPGLGLRLIYFSYDVKMKEKGDIPEGYSVSREKKERFSLILESASTNQTSMYLCASSFRSVVSTDTQYFGPGTRLTVL.

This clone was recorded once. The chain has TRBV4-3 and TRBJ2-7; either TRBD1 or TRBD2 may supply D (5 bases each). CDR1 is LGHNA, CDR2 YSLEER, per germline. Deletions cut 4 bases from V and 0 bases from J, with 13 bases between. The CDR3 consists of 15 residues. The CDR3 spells CASSPRRGVSYEQYF. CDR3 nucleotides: TGCGCCAGCAGCCCCCGGCGAGGGGTCTCCTACGAGCAGTACTTC.

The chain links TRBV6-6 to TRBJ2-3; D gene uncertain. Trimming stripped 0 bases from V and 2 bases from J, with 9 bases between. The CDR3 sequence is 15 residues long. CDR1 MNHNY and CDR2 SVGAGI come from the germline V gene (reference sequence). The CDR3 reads CASSYSERITDTQYF. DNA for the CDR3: TGTGCCAGCAGTTACTCGGAAAGAATCACAGATACGCAGTATTTT.

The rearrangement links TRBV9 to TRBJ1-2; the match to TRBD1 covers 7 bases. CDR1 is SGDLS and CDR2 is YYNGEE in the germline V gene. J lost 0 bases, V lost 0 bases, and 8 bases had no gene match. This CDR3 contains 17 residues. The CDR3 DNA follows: TGTGCCAGCAGCGTAGAGGGCAGGGGGACTACTAACTATGGCTACACCTTC. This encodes CASSVEGRGTTNYGYTF.

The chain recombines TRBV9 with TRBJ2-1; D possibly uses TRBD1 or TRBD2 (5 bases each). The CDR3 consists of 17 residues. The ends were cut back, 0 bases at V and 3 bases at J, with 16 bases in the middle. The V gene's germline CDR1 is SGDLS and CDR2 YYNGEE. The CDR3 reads CASSVGGVGPLYNEQFF. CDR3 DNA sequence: TGTGCCAGCAGCGTAGGAGGGGTCGGTCCCCTCTACAATGAGCAGTTCTTC.

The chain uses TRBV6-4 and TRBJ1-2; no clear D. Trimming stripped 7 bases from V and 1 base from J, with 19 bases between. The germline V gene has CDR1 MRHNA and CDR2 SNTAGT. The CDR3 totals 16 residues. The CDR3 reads CASIRAVIRSNYGYTF. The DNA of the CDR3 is TGTGCCAGCATCCGGGCGGTTATTAGGAGTAACTATGGCTACACCTTC.

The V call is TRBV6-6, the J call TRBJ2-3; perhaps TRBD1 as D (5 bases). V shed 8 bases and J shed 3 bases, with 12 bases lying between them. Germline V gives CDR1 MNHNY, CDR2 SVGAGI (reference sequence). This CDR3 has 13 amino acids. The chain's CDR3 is CASSIYRTDTQYF. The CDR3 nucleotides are TGTGCCAGCTCAATCTACAGGACAGATACGCAGTATTTT.